This passage covers 16 T cell receptor beta chains from one sample sequenced in a study of blood T cells in healthy people across ages. The second PCR ran roughly 6 to 11 cycles with a sample-barcoded 5' primer and J-beta primers. TCRdb independently ran MiXCR on the 5' RACE reads; one entry per CDR3 protein. This table holds 1.5 million to 2 million distinct CDR3 sequences, over 25% found once. The sequenced sample was blood. These receptors were collected from a woman in her 30s in good health.

This clonotype was detected only once. V is TRBV27 and J is TRBJ2-7; D is possibly TRBD2 (5 bases). The CDR3 is 13 residues long. The V end was cut by 4 bases, the J end by 7 bases, with 14 bases between. Germline CDR1 is MNHEY and CDR2 is SMNVEV (reference sequence). The chain's CDR3 is CASSSPLREEQYF. The CDR3 nucleotides read TGTGCCAGCAGTTCACCCCTACGGGAAGAGCAGTACTTC.

The chain carries TRBV11-2 and TRBJ2-5; 7 bases are a match to TRBD1. CDR1 and CDR2 (germline): SGHAT, FQNNGV. The CDR3 is 12 amino acids. Trimming at V came to 6 bases and at J to 11 bases, leaving 9 bases not matched to a gene. In DNA form, the CDR3 reads TGTGCCAGCAGTCCGGACAGGTACGTGCAGTACTTC. Translating it yields CASSPDRYVQYF. Combining the CDR3 with reference TRBV11-2 and TRBJ2-5 gives the whole variable domain EAGVAQSPRYKIIEKRQSVAFWCNPISGHATLYWYQQILGQGPKLLIQFQNNGVVDDSQLPKDRFSAERLKGVDSTLKIQPAKLEDSAVYLCASSPDRYVQYFGPGTRLLVL.

This clonotype was detected a few times. J is TRBJ1-5 and V is TRBV6-1, with D possibly TRBD1 on 6 matching bases. CDR1 MNHNS and CDR2 SASEGT come from the germline V gene. The V gene lost 6 bases and the J gene lost 0 bases, with 15 bases spanning the gap. The CDR3 sequence is 16 residues long. This CDR3 reads CASSRGVRGSNQPQHF. The DNA for the CDR3 is TGTGCCAGCAGCCGAGGGGTCAGGGGTAGCAATCAGCCCCAGCATTTT.

This clonotype was observed a single time. CDR3 nucleotides: TGTGCCACCAGCAGAGATGTACCAGGGGTATCAGATACGCAGTATTTT. It specifies CATSRDVPGVSDTQYF. V is TRBV15 and J is TRBJ2-3, with TRBD1 as a possible D gene (6 bases). Germline CDR1 and CDR2: LNHNV and YYDKDF (reference sequence). V lost 0 bases to trimming and J lost 4 bases, with 14 bases between them. The CDR3 contains 16 residues. Looking up the rest from reference TRBV15 and TRBJ2-3 gives the full variable domain: DAMVIQNPRYQVTQFGKPVTLSCSQTLNHNVMYWYQQKSSQAPKLLFHYYDKDFNNEADTPDNFQSRRPNTSFCFLDIRSPGLGDTAMYLCATSRDVPGVSDTQYFGPGTRLTVL.

The chain couples TRBV28 to TRBJ2-3; D is unresolved. Trimming took 2 bases from V and 2 from J, leaving 8 bases between them. This CDR3 region has 14 residues. Germline loops: CDR1 MDHEN, CDR2 SYDVKM. The CDR3 loop reads CASSLPRSTDTQYF. CDR3 coding DNA: TGTGCCAGCAGTTTACCCCGTTCCACAGATACGCAGTATTTT.

This clonotype was detected a few times. V is TRBV5-5 and J is TRBJ1-2, with 7 bases identical to TRBD1. The ends lost 4 bases at V and 7 bases at J; junction bases unmatched: 16. The CDR3 length is 16 residues. Germline loops: CDR1 SGHKS, CDR2 YYEKEE (reference sequence). The CDR3 loop reads CASSLAPTGAGGGYTF. DNA for the CDR3: TGTGCCAGCAGCCTTGCGCCAACAGGGGCCGGAGGTGGCTACACCTTC.

The gene calls are TRBV20-1 and TRBJ2-1, with 8 bases aligning to TRBD2. The germline V gene has CDR1 DFQATT and CDR2 SNEGSKA (reference sequence). With 6 bases clipped from V and 7 bases from J, the junction kept 14 bases outside the gene matches. This CDR3 contains 15 residues. The CDR3 DNA reads as TGCAGTGCGGTACCCAGCGGGAGCCCGCGGAATGAGCAGTTCTTC. It yields the protein CSAVPSGSPRNEQFF.

There are a few counts of this clonotype. The chain combines TRBV20-1 with TRBJ1-5; D is perhaps TRBD1 (5 bases). V dropped 2 bases and J dropped 2 bases, with 10 bases sitting between them. Germline V lookup: CDR1 DFQATT, CDR2 SNEGSKA (reference sequence). This CDR3 contains 14 residues. CDR3 sequence (DNA): TGCAGTGCTAGAAGGGGCTCGGGCAATCAGCCCCAGCATTTT. It codes for CSARRGSGNQPQHF.

This clonotype was seen repeatedly, ten times or more. The rearrangement uses TRBV15 and TRBJ1-4; D is undetermined. The length of the CDR3 is 15 residues. CDR1 LNHNV and CDR2 YYDKDF come from the germline V gene (reference sequence). V gave up 3 bases and J gave up 3 bases, with 11 bases separating them. The CDR3 DNA reads TGTGCCACCAGCAGGGAGAGGCAGTCTAATGAAAAACTGTTTTTT. This codes for CATSRERQSNEKLFF.

The chain carries TRBV4-3 and TRBJ1-2; D unresolved. CDR3 length: 15 amino acids. Germline CDR1 and CDR2: LGHNA and YSLEER. The ends were cut back, 4 bases at V and 2 bases at J, with 14 bases in the middle. The CDR3 region is CASSPRHRTNYGYTF. The CDR3 DNA follows: TGCGCCAGCAGCCCAAGGCACAGAACGAACTATGGCTACACCTTC.

This clonotype was observed a few times. A much larger clone differs from this one at a single base, so this may be a read error. The V call is TRBV12-3 or TRBV12-4, the J call TRBJ2-1, with D tentatively TRBD2 (7 bases). The CDR3 extends over 15 amino acids. Deletions cut 5 bases from V and 7 bases from J, with 18 bases between. In nucleotides, the CDR3 is TGTGCCAGCAGTAGGGGGGAGGGGTGTTTGAATGAGCAGTTCTTC. It is translated as CASSRGEGCLNEQFF.

A few counts support this clonotype. This chain connects TRBV29-1 to TRBJ1-2; D gene unclear. With 1 base removed from V and 5 bases from J, the gap between germline ends came to 11 bases. This CDR3 has 13 amino acids. Germline loops: CDR1 SQVTM, CDR2 ANQGSEA. The CDR3 nucleotides are TGCAGCGTTGAAGGATCGACGGGGTATGGCTACACCTTC. Protein sequence: CSVEGSTGYGYTF.

The chain has TRBV20-1 and TRBJ2-1; a weak D match, TRBD1 (5 bases). This CDR3 has 11 amino acids. Per germline, CDR1 DFQATT and CDR2 SNEGSKA (reference sequence). Trimming pared 3 bases from V and 7 bases from J, leaving 7 bases between. CDR3 protein: CSARSGNEQFF. CDR3 sequence (DNA): TGCAGTGCTAGGTCAGGGAATGAGCAGTTCTTC.

This clonotype came up once. The chain joins TRBV9 to TRBJ2-1; the D is unclear. Trimming cost V 3 bases and J 6 bases, with 10 bases left between them. Germline CDR1 reads SGDLS; CDR2 reads YYNGEE. The CDR3 length is 13 residues. The CDR3 nucleotides read TGTGCCAGCAGCGAAGTACCTTCCAATGAGCAGTTCTTC. Protein product: CASSEVPSNEQFF.

This clonotype appeared a few times. The rearrangement uses TRBV6-6 and TRBJ1-2; D may be TRBD1 (5 bases). The V and J ends lost 5 bases and 6 bases respectively, with 13 bases between them. This CDR3 spans 13 amino acids. The germline V gene encodes CDR1 MNHNY and CDR2 SVGAGI (reference sequence). The chain's CDR3 is CASSGAGGNGYTF. Written as DNA, the CDR3 is TGTGCCAGCAGTGGGGCGGGGGGAAATGGCTACACCTTC.

The chain is built from TRBV10-3 and TRBJ1-6, with TRBD1 matching over 10 bases. Trimming took 6 bases from V and 3 from J; bases not matched to a gene: 2. The CDR3 spans 15 residues. Germline-derived CDR1 and CDR2 are ENHRY and SYGVKD. The CDR3 region is CAISGTGVYNSPLHF. CDR3 DNA sequence: TGTGCCATCAGCGGGACAGGGGTCTATAATTCACCCCTCCACTTT.